Below, 27 T cell receptor beta chains from the same sample are listed, as sequenced in a study of PD-1 blockade in classical Hodgkin lymphoma. Repertoires were generated with immunoSEQ multiplex PCR, while TCRdb's copy carries only in-frame clones and drops some. The data contain roughly 31,000 clones, roughly 90% of them singletons. Specified time point: newly diagnosed, previously untreated cHL patient sample. Researchers used magnetic negative selection to pull out pure CD4+ T cells from thawed PBMCs. Sequenced sample: CD4+ T cells from blood. These receptors all stem from a human donor with classical Hodgkin lymphoma.

The gene calls are TRBV6-1 and TRBJ2-5; possible D gene TRBD1, 5 bases. Germline values: CDR1 MNHNS, CDR2 SASEGT. V was cut by 7 bases and J by 2 bases, with 11 bases left in between. The CDR3 runs 13 residues. The chain's CDR3 is CASTRQSQETQYF. CDR3 bases: TGTGCCAGCACGAGACAGTCACAAGAGACCCAGTACTTC.

The chain employs TRBV25-1 and TRBJ2-1; D tentatively fits TRBD1 or TRBD2 (5 bases each). V shed 5 bases and J shed 6 bases, with 14 bases lying between them. Germline V gives CDR1 MGHDK, CDR2 SYGVNS. This CDR3 is 14 amino acids long. CDR3 sequence: CASSPWSGGNEQFF. The CDR3 DNA is TGTGCCAGCAGTCCCTGGTCTGGGGGCAATGAGCAGTTCTTC. Drawing the rest from reference TRBV25-1 and TRBJ2-1, the complete variable domain is EADIYQTPRYLVIGTGKKITLECSQTMGHDKMYWYQQDPGMELHLIHYSYGVNSTEKGDLSSESTVSRIRTEHFPLTLESARPSHTSQYLCASSPWSGGNEQFFGPGTRLTVL.

The V gene is TRBV23-1, the J gene TRBJ2-7; 9 nucleotides agree with TRBD1. TRBV23-1 belongs to the ORF category, with a function that is uncertain. The CDR3 covers 17 residues. Losses at the gene ends were 4 bases for V and 3 bases for J; bases not matched to a gene: 13. CDR3 in DNA: TGCGCCAGCAGTCTCCCGACGGACAGGGGTAAATACTACGAGCAGTACTTC. This encodes CASSLPTDRGKYYEQYF.

The chain combines TRBV28 with TRBJ1-2; D is possibly TRBD1 (5 bases). Germline lookup yields CDR1 MDHEN and CDR2 SYDVKM. The germline V and J ends were trimmed by 2 bases and 4 bases, with 17 bases remaining between them. The CDR3 is 16 amino acids. The CDR3 DNA reads as TGTGCCAGCAGTTTACGCCCCGCCACAGGCGTCTATGGCTACACCTTC. This encodes CASSLRPATGVYGYTF.

The rearrangement joins TRBV6-1 to TRBJ1-1, with 7 bases that match TRBD1. The junction had 7 bases not matched to a gene; V was cut back by 6 bases and J by 3 bases. This CDR3 contains 14 residues. Germline CDR1 and CDR2: MNHNS and SASEGT. CDR3 in DNA: TGTGCCAGCAGGGTTACAGGGGTGCACACTGAAGCTTTCTTT. It specifies CASRVTGVHTEAFF.

V usage is TRBV27 and J usage is TRBJ2-5; D is perhaps TRBD2 (6 bases). Near its end, the DNA agrees better with TRBJ2-7, so the J call may be wrong. Germline assignment: CDR1 MNHEY and CDR2 SMNVEV (reference sequence). This CDR3 contains 15 residues. DNA for the CDR3: TGTGCCAGCGGGCAAATGGCCCTGGAGGGTTACGAGCAGTACTTC. Its translation: CASGQMALEGYEQYF.

The chain combines TRBV6-1 with TRBJ1-5; D ambiguous. CDR1 is MNHNS, CDR2 SASEGT, per germline. Trimming cost V 0 bases and J 0 bases, with 6 bases left between them. This CDR3 is 15 amino acids long. In nucleotides, the CDR3 is TGTGCCAGCAGTGAAGCGGGCAGTAGCAATCAGCCCCAGCATTTT. This translates into CASSEAGSSNQPQHF.

The gene calls are TRBV5-1 and TRBJ1-3; tentative D call: TRBD1 (5 bases). Trimming removed 1 base at V and 4 bases at J, with 12 bases between. CDR3 length equals 15 residues. The germline CDR1 and CDR2 sequences are SGHRS and YFSETQ. The CDR3 bases are TGCGCCAGCAGCTTGTCGCCGGGGGAGGGAAACACCATATATTTT. This gives the protein CASSLSPGEGNTIYF.

This rearrangement joins TRBV28 to TRBJ2-7; D is unresolved. The CDR3 consists of 13 residues. Germline V lookup: CDR1 MDHEN, CDR2 SYDVKM. Deletions cut 8 bases from V and 0 bases from J, with 11 bases between. CDR3 coding DNA: TGTGCCAGCCTAGACCACTCCTCCTACGAGCAGTACTTC. It is translated as CASLDHSSYEQYF.

This clone was observed a single time. V usage is TRBV19 and J usage is TRBJ2-7; D might be TRBD2 (7 bases). The CDR3 length is 15 residues. V was pared by 5 bases and J by 7 bases, with 21 bases between. CDR1 and CDR2 (germline): LNHDA, SQIVND (reference sequence). The CDR3 region has the DNA TGTGCCAGTAGTCACGTGCGGGCGGGGGCTGGGGAGCAGTACTTC. Amino acid sequence: CASSHVRAGAGEQYF.

The rearrangement uses TRBV10-3 and TRBJ2-7; TRBD1 or TRBD2 may be the D gene (5 bases each). Trimming left V 6 bases short and J 6 bases short, with 24 bases between. CDR1 is ENHRY, CDR2 SYGVKD, per germline. CDR3 length: 16 residues. The CDR3, as DNA: TGTGCCATCAGGGAGGCAGGGCCCGGGAAGAACGGCGAGCAGTACTTC. Amino acid sequence: CAIREAGPGKNGEQYF.

This clone has only a few counts. The chain is built from TRBV29-1 and TRBJ2-1; TRBD1 matches at 8 bases. There are 13 residues in the CDR3. Germline loops: CDR1 SQVTM, CDR2 ANQGSEA. J was trimmed by 8 bases and V by 2 bases; bases with no gene match: 5. The CDR3 spells CSVERQGSDEQFF. CDR3 coding DNA: TGCAGCGTTGAAAGACAGGGGAGCGATGAGCAGTTCTTC.

This rearrangement joins TRBV29-1 to TRBJ1-3; a weak D match, TRBD1 (6 bases). Germline CDR1 reads SQVTM; CDR2 reads ANQGSEA. Trimming cost V 2 bases and J 0 bases, with 14 bases left between them. The CDR3 is 16 amino acids. The CDR3 here is CSVESLGGYSGNTIYF. DNA of the CDR3: TGCAGCGTTGAATCCCTCGGGGGCTACTCTGGAAACACCATATATTTT.

The chain joins TRBV19 to TRBJ1-4; D possibly corresponds to TRBD1 (6 bases). The CDR3 consists of 12 residues. The germline V gene has CDR1 LNHDA and CDR2 SQIVND (reference sequence). Trimming cost V 9 bases and J 7 bases, with 12 bases left between them. The CDR3 loop reads CASQQGSEKLFF. As DNA, the CDR3 is TGTGCCAGCCAACAGGGAAGTGAAAAACTGTTTTTT.

The chain joins TRBV7-2 to TRBJ1-2, with a possible D match to TRBD1 (6 bases). The CDR3 loop spans 16 amino acids. V shed 1 base and J shed 4 bases, with 16 bases lying between them. Per germline, CDR1 SGHTA and CDR2 FQGNSA. In DNA form, the CDR3 reads TGTGCCAGCAGCTTAGGGCTTGGGGGGGCCTTCTATGGCTACACCTTC. It codes for CASSLGLGGAFYGYTF.

As DNA, the CDR3 is TGTGCCAGCAGTGATGCTTTGGACAGAAGCTCCTCTGGGGCCAACGTCCTGACTTTC. The encoded protein is CASSDALDRSSSGANVLTF. The chain employs TRBV6-1 and TRBJ2-6, with D possibly TRBD1 on 6 matching bases. The ends were cut back, 3 bases at V and 0 bases at J, with 18 bases in the middle. From germline, CDR1 is MNHNS and CDR2 SASEGT. This CDR3 is built from 19 residues.

The chain links TRBV5-1 to TRBJ2-5; TRBD1 is a possible D gene (5 bases). This CDR3 is 15 amino acids long. Trimming removed 0 bases from V and 1 base from J, with 10 bases in between. Per the germline V gene, CDR1 is SGHRS and CDR2 is YFSETQ. This CDR3 is CASSLGGGTQETQYF. In DNA, the CDR3 is TGCGCCAGCAGCTTGGGGGGCGGTACCCAAGAGACCCAGTACTTC.

The rearrangement links TRBV9 to TRBJ1-1, with a possible D match to TRBD1 (5 bases). Germline CDR1 SGDLS, CDR2 YYNGEE. V was trimmed by 0 bases and J by 4 bases, leaving 7 bases between them. CDR3 length equals 13 residues. The CDR3 loop is CASSVGGSTEAFF. In nucleotides, the CDR3 is TGTGCCAGCAGCGTAGGGGGGAGCACTGAAGCTTTCTTT. Full variable domain (missing parts from reference TRBV9 and TRBJ1-1): DSGVTQTPKHLITATGQRVTLRCSPRSGDLSVYWYQQSLDQGLQFLIQYYNGEERAKGNILERFSAQQFPDLHSELNLSSLELGDSALYFCASSVGGSTEAFFGQGTRLTVV.

The gene calls are TRBV5-1 and TRBJ2-5; 7 bases match TRBD1. The CDR3 contains 14 residues. The V and J ends lost 5 bases and 1 base, in that order; junction bases with no gene match: 5. Germline assignment: CDR1 SGHRS and CDR2 YFSETQ. CDR3 nucleotides: TGCGCCAGCAGACTCGGGACAGTCCAAGAGACCCAGTACTTC. As protein: CASRLGTVQETQYF.

The rearrangement links TRBV7-6 to TRBJ2-7; TRBD1 aligns across 7 bases. J was trimmed by 5 bases and V by 6 bases; bases with no gene match: 13. The CDR3 length is 15 residues. Germline V lookup: CDR1 SGHVS, CDR2 FNYEAQ. The CDR3: CASRPSRDRIHEQYF. The CDR3, as DNA: TGTGCCAGCAGGCCAAGCCGGGACAGAATCCACGAGCAGTACTTC.

DNA for the CDR3: TGTGCCAGCACCTCCGGGGGGAGAGCTTTCTTT. This translates into CASTSGGRAFF. V gene TRBV28 combines with J gene TRBJ1-1, with D perhaps TRBD1 (5 bases). In germline, CDR1 is MDHEN, CDR2 SYDVKM. The CDR3 sequence is 11 residues long. V was shortened by 7 bases and J by 10 bases, with 13 bases between the two germline ends.

This chain joins TRBV11-2 and TRBJ2-7, with D perhaps matching TRBD2 (5 bases). CDR1 and CDR2 from the germline V gene are SGHAT and FQNNGV. Trimming took off 5 bases at V and 6 bases at J, with 20 bases between the two ends. The CDR3 is 15 residues long. This CDR3 is CASSSGLSSTGEQYF. CDR3 nucleotide sequence: TGTGCCAGCAGCAGCGGCCTATCCTCAACCGGCGAGCAGTACTTC.

V is TRBV27 and J is TRBJ2-7, with TRBD2 matching over 11 bases. This CDR3 region has 15 residues. Trimming removed 6 bases from V and 5 bases from J; junction bases left unmatched: 9. Per germline, CDR1 MNHEY and CDR2 SMNVEV (reference sequence). The CDR3 nucleotides read TGTGCCAGCAGACAAAGACTAGCGGGAACCAACGAGCAGTACTTC. Amino acid sequence: CASRQRLAGTNEQYF.

The genes are TRBV18 and TRBJ1-2; no reliable D call. Germline CDR1 reads KGHSH; CDR2 reads LQKENI. V lost 3 bases and J 7 bases, leaving 15 bases between the germline ends. CDR3 length equals 14 residues. CDR3 sequence (DNA): TGTGCCAGCTCACCTTCATCCGGGGAAGGTGGCTACACCTTC. Protein: CASSPSSGEGGYTF.

The rearrangement links TRBV9 to TRBJ2-1, with 8 nucleotides matching TRBD2. The V segment lost 0 bases and the J segment 4 bases; nucleotides outside the gene matches: 6. CDR1 SGDLS and CDR2 YYNGEE come from the germline V gene. The CDR3 has 16 residues. This chain's CDR3 is CASSVDPAGAYNEQFF. The CDR3 coding sequence is TGTGCCAGCAGCGTAGACCCAGCGGGAGCTTACAATGAGCAGTTCTTC.

The V call is TRBV11-2, the J call TRBJ1-1, with 8 nucleotides matching TRBD1. The CDR3 totals 14 residues. Germline assignment: CDR1 SGHAT and CDR2 FQNNGV. V lost 5 bases, J lost 5 bases, and 7 bases stayed unmatched. The CDR3 protein is CASSPGQGGTEAFF. CDR3 coding DNA: TGTGCCAGCAGCCCCGGACAGGGAGGGACTGAAGCTTTCTTT. Looking up the rest from reference TRBV11-2 and TRBJ1-1 gives the full variable domain: EAGVAQSPRYKIIEKRQSVAFWCNPISGHATLYWYQQILGQGPKLLIQFQNNGVVDDSQLPKDRFSAERLKGVDSTLKIQPAKLEDSAVYLCASSPGQGGTEAFFGQGTRLTVV.

V and J are TRBV19 and TRBJ2-4, with a weak D call TRBD2 (6 bases). CDR1 and CDR2 (germline): LNHDA, SQIVND (reference sequence). Trimming left V 5 bases short and J 3 bases short, with 11 bases between. The CDR3 is 14 residues long. DNA for the CDR3: TGTGCCAGTAGTGAATGGCGGGGCAAAAACATTCAGTACTTC. This codes for CASSEWRGKNIQYF. The full variable domain, completed using reference TRBV19 and TRBJ2-4, is DGGITQSPKYLFRKEGQNVTLSCEQNLNHDAMYWYRQDPGQGLRLIYYSQIVNDFQKGDIAEGYSVSREKKESFPLTVTSAQKNPTAFYLCASSEWRGKNIQYFGAGTRLSVL.